This T cell receptor beta chain was recovered during a study of T cells expressing NK-cell markers. Study context: Sequenced donors, eight in total, included seven who were HCMV-seropositive and one who was seronegative.

TCRdb re-called the 5' RACE reads and catalogs CDR3 proteins one per entry, DNA excluded. The sample table includes roughly 420,000 distinct CDR3 sequences. This TCR came from a woman aged 18 to 75 in good health. Sequencing was carried out using blood T cells: a sorted CD56 or NKG2C T cell subset, CD4+ or CD8+ T cells, or bulk PBMC T cells (not recorded which).

CDR3 residues: CRAGALTDYGYTF. V is TRBV20-1 and J is TRBJ1-2; TCRdb gives TRBD1 as the D gene, but with no DNA this cannot be confirmed. The CDR3 runs to 13 residues. Germline CDR1 reads DFQATT; CDR2 reads SNEGSKA (reference sequence).